One sample yielded the 10 T cell receptor beta chains listed below, sequenced in a study of blood T cells in healthy people across ages. PCR was performed a second time for 7 to 11 cycles using a sample-barcoded 5' primer and a J-beta primer mix. TCRdb re-analysed the 5' RACE reads in MiXCR, keeping a single row per CDR3 protein. The sample lists more than 450,000 distinct CDR3 sequences; about 26% were seen once. Another study also made use of these data, one on T cells of mothers and their children.

Sequenced: blood. The receptors stem from a boy aged 2 to 10 in good health.

The chain has TRBV12-3 or TRBV12-4 and TRBJ1-5; possible D gene TRBD1, 5 bases. V was pared by 6 bases and J by 4 bases, with 19 bases between. The CDR3 contains 16 residues. The CDR3 DNA reads TGTGCCAGCAGGACATATGGGACCCACGGGAATCAGCCCCAGCATTTT. Its translation: CASRTYGTHGNQPQHF.

This chain links TRBV5-5 with TRBJ1-6, with TRBD1 matching 9 bases. The CDR3 is 14 residues long. Germline V gives CDR1 SGHKS, CDR2 YYEKEE (reference sequence). Trimming took 2 bases from V and 14 from J; bases not matched to a gene: 8. Here the CDR3 reads CASSFMGQGASLHF. DNA for the CDR3: TGTGCCAGCAGCTTCATGGGACAGGGCGCATCCCTCCACTTT.

The V gene is TRBV13, the J gene TRBJ2-5, with TRBD1 matching over 9 bases. The DNA end is more similar to TRBJ2-7, so the J call may be wrong. The CDR3 loop spans 17 amino acids. Germline CDR1 and CDR2: PRHDT and FYEKMQ (reference sequence). The CDR3 coding sequence is TGTGCCAGCAGCTCCGGAGTGAGGGACAGGGATTCCTACGAGCAGTACTTC. Residues: CASSSGVRDRDSYEQYF.

As concerns this clonotype: Germline is not matched at one junction end, which may reflect a read error. The chain joins TRBV9 to TRBJ2-6, with D tentatively TRBD1 (5 bases). The CDR3 is 17 amino acids. The germline gives CDR1 SGDLS, CDR2 YYNGEE. The CDR3 nucleotides are TGTGCCAGCAGCGTAGCTGGCAGGACCTCTGGGGCCAGCGTCCTGACTTTC. Translation gives CASSVAGRTSGASVLTF. The whole variable domain, filled in from reference TRBV9 and TRBJ2-6, reads DSGVTQTPKHLITATGQRVTLRCSPRSGDLSVYWYQQSLDQGLQFLIQYYNGEERAKGNILERFSAQQFPDLHSELNLSSLELGDSALYFCASSVAGRTSGASVLTFGAGSRLTVL.

The gene calls are TRBV3-1 and TRBJ2-2; D gene uncertain. With 3 bases removed from V and 0 bases from J, the gap between germline ends came to 5 bases. This CDR3 has 14 amino acids. The germline V gene has CDR1 LGHDT and CDR2 YNNKEL (reference sequence). CDR3 sequence (DNA): TGTGCCAGCAGCCAGCGCGCGAACACCGGGGAGCTGTTTTTT. Encoded protein: CASSQRANTGELFF.

This clonotype has only a few counts. The genes are TRBV11-2 and TRBJ2-6, with a weak D call TRBD1 (7 bases). CDR3 length: 17 residues. The germline gives CDR1 SGHAT, CDR2 FQNNGV. V was cut by 3 bases and J by 2 bases, with 14 bases left in between. CDR3 residues: CASSLDRWRAGANVLTF. The CDR3 nucleotides read TGTGCCAGCAGCTTGGACAGGTGGAGGGCTGGGGCCAACGTCCTGACTTTC. Drawing the rest from reference TRBV11-2 and TRBJ2-6, the complete variable domain is EAGVAQSPRYKIIEKRQSVAFWCNPISGHATLYWYQQILGQGPKLLIQFQNNGVVDDSQLPKDRFSAERLKGVDSTLKIQPAKLEDSAVYLCASSLDRWRAGANVLTFGAGSRLTVL.

The sample holds many counts of this clonotype. The chain uses TRBV5-1 and TRBJ2-5; 8 bases line up with TRBD2. The CDR3 totals 16 residues. The ends lost 1 base at V and 2 bases at J; junction bases unmatched: 7. CDR1 SGHRS and CDR2 YFSETQ come from the germline V gene. The CDR3 bases are TGCGCCAGCAGCTTGTATGGCGGGGGGTTACAAGAGACCCAGTACTTC. Translating gives CASSLYGGGLQETQYF.

This chain links TRBV29-1 with TRBJ2-2; D tentatively fits TRBD1 or TRBD2 (6 bases each). The CDR3 is made up of 13 amino acids. The germline CDR1 and CDR2 sequences are SQVTM and ANQGSEA. Trimming pared 4 bases from V and 3 bases from J, leaving 9 bases between. CDR3 bases: TGCAGCGTTGGGGGGGCCTACACCGGGGAGCTGTTTTTT. Protein sequence: CSVGGAYTGELFF.

This clonotype was counted only a few times. The V call is TRBV7-9, the J call TRBJ1-3; the D gene is possibly TRBD1 (6 bases). This CDR3 comprises 16 residues. Between the trimmed V and J ends, which lost 1 base and 3 bases, there was a span of 13 bases. CDR1 is SEHNR and CDR2 is FQNEAQ in the germline V gene (reference sequence). The chain's CDR3 is CASSLVQGRSGNTIYF. The CDR3 DNA reads as TGTGCCAGCAGCTTAGTCCAGGGGCGGAGTGGAAACACCATATATTTT.

The chain employs TRBV29-1 and TRBJ2-5; perhaps D is TRBD1 or TRBD2 (5 bases each). The DNA end lines up better with TRBJ2-7; the J call may be wrong. The CDR3 has 13 amino acids. Germline V lookup: CDR1 SQVTM, CDR2 ANQGSEA. CDR3 coding DNA: TGCAGCGTTGAGAGTGGGGCGGGTGACGAGCAGTACTTC. Translation: CSVESGAGDEQYF.